This is a list of T cell receptor beta chains from one sample in a study of blood T cell repertoires in COVID-19. This table comes from immunoSEQ multiplex PCR, and its TCRdb copy is limited to in-frame clones, with some not included. The sample yields roughly 250,000 clones, about 89% seen once. Specimen: peripheral blood. The origin of the receptors is a man aged 25 to 40 with acute or convalescent COVID-19. The CDR3 runs from the conserved cysteine through the conserved F or W. The D gene is left open where the match is weak. For some rows the clone size is stated as once, few or many, or as a class when expanded; others skip it.

abundance | j_gene | v_gene | d_gene | CDR3nt | CDR3aa
. | TRBJ1-6 | TRBV9 | TRBD1 | TGTGCCAGCACCCCGAGAGGGGGCTTTAATTCACCCCTCCACTTT | CASTPRGGFNSPLHF
. | TRBJ1-6 | TRBV23-1 | TRBD1 | TGCGCCAGCAGTCAGAACCCCCTCAGGGGGCGAAATTCACCCCTCCACTTT | CASSQNPLRGRNSPLHF
. | TRBJ1-2 | TRBV28 | TRBD1 | TGTGCCAGCAGTTTGACAGGGGGCTGGGGCTACACCTTC | CASSLTGGWGYTF
. | TRBJ1-5 | TRBV30 | . | TGTGCCTGGAATCGCGATAGCAATCAGCCCCAGCATTTT | CAWNRDSNQPQHF
. | TRBJ1-3 | TRBV6-5 | . | TGTGCCAGCAAATTGGTGTCAGGGGATGGAAACACCATATATTTT | CASKLVSGDGNTIYF
few | TRBJ1-2 | TRBV28 | . | TGTGCCAGCAGTCCGCGAGGACAGACTAACTATGGCTACACCTTC | CASSPRGQTNYGYTF
. | TRBJ2-2 | TRBV28 | . | TGTGCCAGCAGTTTACTAGTCCCCGGGGAGCTGTTTTTT | CASSLLVPGELFF
. | TRBJ1-5 | TRBV4-1 | . | TGCGCCAGCAGCCAAGATATCGGGCCCCAGCATTTT | CASSQDIGPQHF
. | TRBJ1-3 | TRBV10-3 | . | TGTGCCATCAGTGAGTCGACATCTGGAAACACCATATATTTT | CAISESTSGNTIYF
few | TRBJ1-2 | TRBV27 | TRBD1 | TGTGCCAGCAGTTTAGTCGGGGGACAGGGAGCTAACTATGGCTACACCTTC | CASSLVGGQGANYGYTF
. | TRBJ1-1 | TRBV27 | TRBD1 | TGTGCCAGACGGACAGGGGGCGGTTTGAACACTGAAGCTTTCTTT | CARRTGGGLNTEAFF
. | TRBJ2-3 | TRBV15 | . | TGTGCCACCAGCAGAGTAGGGGCGGATACGCAGTATTTT | CATSRVGADTQYF
. | TRBJ2-7 | TRBV6-5 | TRBD2 | TGTGCCAGCATCACGGCGGGGGGGCCCTACGAGCAGTACTTC | CASITAGGPYEQYF
. | TRBJ1-1 | TRBV7-9 | . | TGTGCCAGCAGGCCTGGCGGGCTTAACACTGAAGCTTTCTTT | CASRPGGLNTEAFF
. | TRBJ1-1 | TRBV3-1/TRBV3-2 | . | TGTGCCAGCAGCCTCCAGGCGGGGAGGAACACTGAAGCTTTCTTT | CASSLQAGRNTEAFF
. | TRBJ1-2 | TRBV12-2 | . | TGTGCAAGTCGCTTACCTACGTACAGGGGAAACGGCTACACCTTC | CASRLPTYRGNGYTF
. | TRBJ1-2 | TRBV2 | TRBD1 | TGTGCCAGCAGTCAGACAGGGGTATATGGCTACACCTTC | CASSQTGVYGYTF
. | TRBJ2-7 | TRBV19 | TRBD2 | TGTGCCAGTAGTCCTCTAAGCGGGAAAAAGCTAACCTACGAGCAGTACTTC | CASSPLSGKKLTYEQYF
. | TRBJ2-3 | TRBV5-5 | . | TGTGCCAGCAGCCCAGACTGGGCGGGTACGCAGTATTTT | CASSPDWAGTQYF
. | TRBJ1-5 | TRBV4-2 | . | TGTGCCAGCAGCCAAGTCCTGAGCAATCAGCCCCAGCATTTT | CASSQVLSNQPQHF
. | TRBJ2-7 | TRBV12-3/TRBV12-4 | TRBD1 | TGTGCCAGCAGTTGGGGACAGGGGAGGCACTTC | CASSWGQGRHF
. | TRBJ1-6 | TRBV9 | TRBD1 | TGTGCCAGCAGCGTAGCCGGACAGGTTGAGTCACCCCTCCACTTT | CASSVAGQVESPLHF